This TCR beta chain derives from a study of T cell responses to AZD1222 COVID-19 vaccine. Generated by immunoSEQ multiplex PCR, the TCRdb table keeps only in-frame clones and is missing some. The table shows about 120,000 clones, with approximately 86% occurring only once. Trimming pared 6 bases from V and 8 bases from J, leaving 14 bases between. This CDR3 has 13 amino acids. The V gene is TRBV12-3 or TRBV12-4, the J gene TRBJ1-3, with a possible D match to TRBD1 (6 bases). The sequence was collected from an adult in good health. Sequenced here: peripheral blood, sampled on day 0 of AZD1222 vaccination. CDR3 protein: CASRGQGFDTIYF. Written as DNA, the CDR3 is TGTGCCAGCAGAGGGCAGGGGTTCGACACCATATATTTT.